Listed below are T cell receptor beta chains from one sample, sequenced in a study of long-term antiretroviral therapy in people with HIV. Sequenced by immunoSEQ multiplex PCR; TCRdb stores in-frame clones only, minus some. The sample consists of around 25,000 clones, 85% to 95% of them appearing once. The sample here was unsorted PBMCs, taken less than 5 years after starting antiretroviral therapy. The receptors derive from a woman aged 50 to 65 with HIV. Both conserved end residues are part of each CDR3. D genes are given only for firm matches. Expanded clones are given a class, and other clones once, few, many or no size at all.

d_gene | j_gene | v_gene | abundance | CDR3aa | CDR3nt
NA | TRBJ2-7 | TRBV11-3 | once | CASSSDGYEQYF | TGTGCCAGCAGCTCCGACGGCTACGAGCAGTACTTC
NA | TRBJ2-7 | TRBV18 | NA | CASSPAVRVEPSPHEQYF | TGTGCCAGCTCACCAGCGGTCAGGGTTGAGCCGTCCCCTCACGAGCAGTACTTC
TRBD1 | TRBJ1-2 | TRBV6-4 | once | CASSESGTGSFYGYTF | TGTGCCAGCAGTGAGTCCGGGACAGGGTCTTTCTATGGCTACACCTTC
TRBD1 | TRBJ2-7 | TRBV6-5 | once | CASSQTGRSYEQYF | TGTGCCAGCAGCCAGACAGGGAGATCCTACGAGCAGTACTTC
TRBD1 | TRBJ1-5 | TRBV27 | NA | CASSRGQGNNQPQHF | TGTGCCAGCAGTAGGGGACAGGGGAACAATCAGCCCCAGCATTTT
NA | TRBJ1-5 | TRBV5-1 | NA | CASSLAEGQPQHF | TGCGCCAGCAGCTTGGCCGAGGGGCAGCCCCAGCATTTT
TRBD1 | TRBJ2-7 | TRBV6-6 | NA | CASSSPGTGPLEQYF | TGTGCCAGCAGTTCCCCCGGGACAGGTCCCCTCGAGCAGTACTTC
TRBD1 | TRBJ2-1 | TRBV5-6 | NA | CASSLEDREVSEQFF | TGTGCCAGCAGCCTTGAGGACAGGGAAGTAAGTGAGCAGTTCTTC
NA | TRBJ1-3 | TRBV7-2 | NA | CASSTPVGGSGNTIYF | TGTGCCAGCAGCACCCCCGTGGGGGGATCTGGAAACACCATATATTTT
NA | TRBJ2-7 | TRBV6-5 | few | CASIPEGGTGREQYF | TGTGCCAGCATCCCCGAGGGCGGGACCGGGCGGGAGCAGTACTTC
TRBD1 | TRBJ1-2 | TRBV19 | NA | CASSRDRGDYGYTF | TGTGCCAGTAGCAGGGACAGGGGGGACTATGGCTACACCTTC
NA | TRBJ2-7 | TRBV5-1 | NA | CASSLFGAPYEQYF | TGCGCCAGCAGCTTGTTCGGGGCCCCCTACGAGCAGTACTTC
NA | TRBJ2-1 | TRBV19 | NA | CASSSPGTQFF | TGTGCCAGTAGTAGTCCGGGTACGCAGTTCTTC
TRBD1 | TRBJ2-1 | TRBV2 | NA | CASSERQGAYNEQFF | TGTGCCAGCAGTGAGAGACAGGGGGCGTACAATGAGCAGTTCTTC
TRBD1 | TRBJ2-7 | TRBV9 | NA | CASSPWDRTYEQYF | TGTGCCAGCAGCCCATGGGACAGGACCTACGAGCAGTACTTC
TRBD2 | TRBJ2-1 | TRBV10-3 | NA | CATRGGEMNEQFF | TGTGCCACTCGGGGGGGGGAGATGAATGAGCAGTTCTTC
NA | TRBJ2-6 | TRBV11-2 | NA | CASSQTENPSGANVLTF | TGTGCCAGCAGCCAAACAGAGAACCCATCTGGGGCCAACGTCCTGACTTTC
TRBD2 | TRBJ2-1 | TRBV14 | NA | CASSQFPGLAATNNEQFF | TGTGCCAGCAGCCAATTCCCGGGACTAGCGGCCACAAACAATGAGCAGTTCTTC
NA | TRBJ2-1 | TRBV5-1 | NA | CASSRDGTYNEQFF | TGCGCCAGCAGCAGGGACGGGACCTACAATGAGCAGTTCTTC
TRBD1 | TRBJ2-5 | TRBV5-4 | once | CASSRQGAGETQYF | TGTGCCAGCAGCAGACAGGGGGCGGGGGAGACCCAGTACTTC
NA | TRBJ2-5 | TRBV7-2 | once | CASSRAEIQETQYF | TGTGCCAGCAGCCGCGCGGAGATACAAGAGACCCAGTACTTC
NA | TRBJ1-2 | TRBV29-1 | few | CSVDEQYGYTF | TGCAGCGTTGACGAGCAATATGGCTACACCTTC
NA | TRBJ1-1 | TRBV19 | NA | CASSIGQGNTEAFF | TGTGCCAGTAGTATAGGGCAGGGGAACACTGAAGCTTTCTTT
NA | TRBJ2-1 | TRBV6-1 | NA | CASSENYEQFF | TGTGCCAGCAGTGAAAATTATGAGCAGTTCTTC
TRBD2 | TRBJ2-7 | TRBV27 | NA | CASSSSGSTDYEQYF | TGTGCCAGCAGTTCTAGCGGGAGTACGGACTACGAGCAGTACTTC
TRBD1 | TRBJ1-4 | TRBV6-5 | NA | CASSSSGTGTEKLFF | TGTGCCAGCAGTTCCTCCGGGACAGGGACTGAAAAACTGTTTTTT
TRBD1 | TRBJ2-7 | TRBV6-5 | NA | CASSYSYRGGYEQYF | TGTGCCAGCAGTTACTCCTACAGGGGCGGGTACGAGCAGTACTTC
NA | TRBJ2-1 | TRBV6-1 | NA | CASSSTRGSYNEQFF | TGTGCCAGCAGCTCAACGAGGGGGAGCTACAATGAGCAGTTCTTC
TRBD2 | TRBJ2-7 | TRBV7-8 | NA | CASSKGTSGTYEQYF | TGTGCCAGCAGCAAAGGGACTAGCGGCACCTACGAGCAGTACTTC
NA | TRBJ1-1 | TRBV11-1 | NA | CASSLAIGASTEAFF | TGTGCCAGCAGCTTAGCCATAGGGGCTTCTACTGAAGCTTTCTTT
TRBD1 | TRBJ1-5 | TRBV6-5 | once | CASRRDRVDQPQHF | TGTGCCAGCAGGCGGGACAGGGTGGATCAGCCCCAGCATTTT
TRBD2 | TRBJ2-1 | TRBV11-2 | NA | CASSTTSYSYNEQFF | TGTGCCAGCAGCACGACTAGCTACTCCTACAATGAGCAGTTCTTC